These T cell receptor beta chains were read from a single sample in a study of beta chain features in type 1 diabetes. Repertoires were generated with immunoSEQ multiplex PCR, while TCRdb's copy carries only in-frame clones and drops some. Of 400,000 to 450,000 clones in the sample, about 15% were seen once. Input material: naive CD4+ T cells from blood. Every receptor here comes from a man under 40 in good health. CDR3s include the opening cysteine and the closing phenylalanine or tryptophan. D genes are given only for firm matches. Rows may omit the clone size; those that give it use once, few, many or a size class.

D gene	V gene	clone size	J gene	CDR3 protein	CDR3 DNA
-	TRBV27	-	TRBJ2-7	CASRPVGGSSYEQYF	TGTGCCAGCAGGCCGGTCGGGGGCTCATCCTACGAGCAGTACTTC
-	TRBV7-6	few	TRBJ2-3	CASSLDSSTDTQYF	TGTGCCAGCAGCTTAGACTCTAGCACAGATACGCAGTATTTT
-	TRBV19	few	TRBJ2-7	CASSITGPGEQYF	TGTGCCAGTAGTATCACAGGCCCGGGGGAGCAGTACTTC
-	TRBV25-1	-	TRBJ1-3	CASSRTGSTGNTIYF	TGTGCCAGCAGTCGCACAGGGTCGACGGGAAACACCATATATTTT
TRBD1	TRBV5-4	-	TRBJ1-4	CASSQGQGREKLFF	TGTGCCAGCAGCCAGGGACAGGGCCGCGAAAAACTGTTTTTT
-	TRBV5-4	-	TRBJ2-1	CASSLGNGNSYNEQFF	TGTGCCAGCAGCTTAGGAAACGGGAATTCCTACAATGAGCAGTTCTTC
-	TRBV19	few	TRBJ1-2	CASSTPNSNYGYTF	TGTGCCAGTAGTACTCCGAATTCTAACTATGGCTACACCTTC
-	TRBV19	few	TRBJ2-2	CASTGGPNTGELFF	TGTGCCAGTACCGGAGGGCCCAACACCGGGGAGCTGTTTTTT
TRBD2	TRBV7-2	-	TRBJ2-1	CASSKLAGVYNEQFF	TGTGCCAGCAGCAAACTAGCGGGGGTATACAATGAGCAGTTCTTC
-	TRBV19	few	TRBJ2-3	CASSIGWQGTDTQYF	TGTGCCAGTAGTATCGGTTGGCAGGGCACAGATACGCAGTATTTT
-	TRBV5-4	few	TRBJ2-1	CASSSDNEQFF	TGTGCCAGCAGCTCAGACAATGAGCAGTTCTTC
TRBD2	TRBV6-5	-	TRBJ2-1	CASSLAGAYNEQFF	TGTGCCAGCAGCCTAGCGGGGGCTTACAATGAGCAGTTCTTC
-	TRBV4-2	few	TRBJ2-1	CASSQAWSYNEQFF	TGTGCCAGCAGCCAAGCGTGGTCCTACAATGAGCAGTTCTTC
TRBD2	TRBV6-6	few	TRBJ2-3	CASKDTGRGSTDTQYF	TGTGCCAGCAAAGATACCGGGAGGGGTAGCACAGATACGCAGTATTTT
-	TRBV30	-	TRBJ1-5	CAWSATVDHQPQHF	TGTGCCTGGAGTGCGACCGTGGACCATCAGCCCCAGCATTTT
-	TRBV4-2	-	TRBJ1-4	CASSQDPGREKLFF	TGTGCCAGCAGCCAAGATCCAGGGAGAGAAAAACTGTTTTTT
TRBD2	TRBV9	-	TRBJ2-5	CASSGSGTSGGRGETQYF	TGTGCCAGCAGCGGTTCCGGGACTAGCGGGGGAAGAGGGGAGACCCAGTACTTC
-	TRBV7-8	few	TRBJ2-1	CASSLVLGSYNEQFF	TGTGCCAGCAGCTTAGTTCTCGGTTCCTACAATGAGCAGTTCTTC
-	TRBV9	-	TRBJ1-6	CASSVENNSPLHF	TGTGCCAGCAGCGTGGAGAATAATTCACCCCTCCACTTT
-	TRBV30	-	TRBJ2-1	CAWSVKNEQFF	TGTGCCTGGAGTGTAAAAAATGAGCAGTTCTTC
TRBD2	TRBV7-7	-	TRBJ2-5	CASSAGTSGRLGETQYF	TGTGCTAGCAGCGCTGGGACTAGCGGGAGGCTTGGGGAGACCCAGTACTTC
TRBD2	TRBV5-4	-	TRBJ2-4	CASSPVLAGGGNIQYF	TGTGCCAGCAGCCCGGTCCTAGCGGGAGGTGGAAACATTCAGTACTTC
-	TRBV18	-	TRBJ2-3	CASSPSASGRDTQYF	TGTGCCAGCTCACCTTCGGCCAGCGGACGAGATACGCAGTATTTT
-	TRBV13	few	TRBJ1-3	CASREPGNTIYF	TGTGCCAGCAGGGAGCCGGGAAACACCATATATTTT
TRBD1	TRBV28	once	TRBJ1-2	CASSTPGQDTF	TGTGCCAGCAGCACCCCCGGACAGGACACCTTC
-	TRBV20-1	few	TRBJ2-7	CSDSEYEQYF	TGCAGTGACTCCGAATACGAGCAGTACTTC
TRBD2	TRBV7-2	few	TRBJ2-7	CASSFSGGDYEQYF	TGTGCCAGCAGCTTTAGCGGGGGGGACTACGAGCAGTACTTC
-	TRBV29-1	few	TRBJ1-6	CSVGVEGNSPLHF	TGCAGCGTTGGTGTGGAGGGGAATTCACCCCTCCACTTT
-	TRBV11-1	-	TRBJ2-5	CASSPLQETQYF	TGTGCCAGCAGCCCGCTCCAAGAGACCCAGTACTTC
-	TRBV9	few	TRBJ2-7	CASSVEGTAYYEQYF	TGTGCCAGCAGCGTAGAGGGCACGGCCTACTACGAGCAGTACTTC
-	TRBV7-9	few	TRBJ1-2	CASSLQTDSYGYTF	TGTGCCAGCAGCTTACAGACAGACTCCTATGGCTACACCTTC
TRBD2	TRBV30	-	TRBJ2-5	CAWSVLAGAETQYF	TGTGCCTGGAGCGTCCTAGCGGGAGCCGAGACCCAGTACTTC
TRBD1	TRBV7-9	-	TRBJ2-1	CATRTGGRIYNEQFF	TGTGCCACACGGACAGGGGGCAGGATCTACAATGAGCAGTTCTTC
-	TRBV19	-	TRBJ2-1	CASSGSSYNEQFF	TGTGCCAGTAGCGGGAGCTCCTACAATGAGCAGTTCTTC
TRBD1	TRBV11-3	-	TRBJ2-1	CASSPFRGQGYNEQFF	TGTGCCAGCAGTCCCTTTAGGGGACAGGGTTACAATGAGCAGTTCTTC
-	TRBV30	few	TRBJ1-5	CAWSGAGWNQPQHF	TGTGCCTGGAGTGGGGCAGGGTGGAATCAGCCCCAGCATTTT
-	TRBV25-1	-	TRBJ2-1	CASSESGAVLRNEQFF	TGTGCCAGCAGTGAATCTGGTGCAGTGCTTAGGAATGAGCAGTTCTTC
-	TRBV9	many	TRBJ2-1	CASNGESYNEQFF	TGTGCCAGCAATGGGGAGTCCTACAATGAGCAGTTCTTC
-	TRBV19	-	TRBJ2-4	CASSTKNIQYF	TGTGCCAGTAGTACAAAAAACATTCAGTACTTC
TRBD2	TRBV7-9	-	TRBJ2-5	CASSLNLAGQETQYF	TGTGCCAGCAGCTTAAACTTAGCGGGTCAAGAGACCCAGTACTTC
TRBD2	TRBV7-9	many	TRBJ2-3	CASSSTSGGTDTQYF	TGTGCCAGCAGCTCGACTAGCGGGGGCACAGATACGCAGTATTTT
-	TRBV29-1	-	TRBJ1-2	CSVLDARGYTF	TGCAGCGTTTTGGACGCCCGAGGCTACACCTTC